The next 24 T cell receptor beta chains were all read from a single sample in a study of response to subunit inactivated influenza vaccine. Via MiXCR, TCRdb re-called the RT-PCR reads, giving one row per CDR3 protein. The table records roughly 650,000 distinct CDR3 sequences, about 15% of them present only once. The specimen comprised PBMCs from blood, sampled approximately 15 days before vaccination. The receptors shown here come from a man between 45 and 60 years old who received an inactivated influenza vaccine.

This clonotype has at least ten counts. The chain is built from TRBV15 and TRBJ2-2; 11 bases agree with TRBD2. The V gene's germline CDR1 is LNHNV and CDR2 YYDKDF (reference sequence). V lost 0 bases and J lost 4; bases outside the gene matches: 10. This CDR3 contains 19 residues. CDR3 bases: TGTGCCACCAGCAGAGAAAGTACCAGACTAGCGGGATTCACCGGGGAGCTGTTTTTT. Translated, it gives CATSRESTRLAGFTGELFF. Supplemented by reference TRBV15 and TRBJ2-2, the full variable domain reads DAMVIQNPRYQVTQFGKPVTLSCSQTLNHNVMYWYQQKSSQAPKLLFHYYDKDFNNEADTPDNFQSRRPNTSFCFLDIRSPGLGDTAMYLCATSRESTRLAGFTGELFFGEGSRLTVL.

The chain recombines TRBV5-1 with TRBJ2-7; D is perhaps TRBD1 or TRBD2 (5 bases each). This CDR3 has 14 residues. CDR1 is SGHRS, CDR2 YFSETQ, per germline. With 6 bases removed from V and 5 bases from J, the gap between germline ends came to 18 bases. The CDR3 bases are TGCGCCAGCAACCCTCGGGGCCCTTTGGACGAGCAGTACTTC. As protein: CASNPRGPLDEQYF.

This clonotype has a handful of counts. The chain uses TRBV29-1 and TRBJ2-5; D is possibly TRBD1 or TRBD2 (5 bases each). The ends were cut back, 4 bases at V and 2 bases at J, with 8 bases in the middle. Per the germline V gene, CDR1 is SQVTM and CDR2 is ANQGSEA. The CDR3 runs to 12 residues. For the CDR3, the DNA is TGCAGCGTTGGGGACGGGCAAGAGACCCAGTACTTC. It translates to CSVGDGQETQYF.

This rearrangement joins TRBV25-1 to TRBJ2-1; 11 nucleotides agree with TRBD2. Germline V gene sequence: CDR1 MGHDK, CDR2 SYGVNS. The ends lost 1 base at V and 6 bases at J; junction bases unmatched: 5. The CDR3 is 16 amino acids. In nucleotides, the CDR3 is TGTGCCAGCAGTGAATTAGCGGGAGGGCGTCTCAATGAGCAGTTCTTC. It codes for CASSELAGGRLNEQFF.

This clonotype was found once. This chain uses TRBV6-1 with TRBJ2-7; D unclear. Trimming removed 6 bases at V and 3 bases at J, with 18 bases between. The CDR3 totals 15 residues. Per the germline V gene, CDR1 is MNHNS and CDR2 is SASEGT. For the CDR3, the DNA is TGTGCCAGCAGCGCAACTCTGGCGGACGACTACGAGCAGTACTTC. Its translation is CASSATLADDYEQYF.

This clonotype was observed a handful of times. The gene calls are TRBV15 and TRBJ2-5; 7 positions agree with TRBD2. Germline V lookup: CDR1 LNHNV, CDR2 YYDKDF (reference sequence). The V segment lost 0 bases and the J segment 1 base; nucleotides outside the gene matches: 2. The CDR3 has 15 amino acids. The CDR3 loop reads CATSRDPGGQETQYF. Written as DNA, the CDR3 is TGTGCCACCAGCAGAGATCCGGGGGGCCAAGAGACCCAGTACTTC.

This clonotype was seen many times. The chain couples TRBV30 to TRBJ2-5; 9 bases are shared with TRBD1. CDR1 and CDR2 (germline): GTSNPN, SVGIG (reference sequence). The CDR3 has 13 amino acids. Trimming removed 6 bases from V and 5 bases from J; junction bases left unmatched: 7. The CDR3 nucleotides read TGTGCCTGCCCCGGGACAGGGAAGGAGACCCAGTACTTC. It translates to CACPGTGKETQYF.

This clonotype was recorded at least ten times. CDR3 bases: TGTGCCAGCAGCCAAGATCGATACTACGAGCAGTACTTC. It translates to CASSQDRYYEQYF. The V call is TRBV3-1, the J call TRBJ2-7; D call uncertain. Looked up from germline, CDR1 is LGHDT and CDR2 is YNNKEL (reference sequence). Trimming pared 0 bases from V and 3 bases from J, leaving 6 bases between. The CDR3 is 13 amino acids.

This chain links TRBV6-2 or TRBV6-3 with TRBJ2-1; 8 bases agree with TRBD2. V gave up 6 bases and J gave up 0 bases; unmatched junction bases: 7. The germline gives CDR1 MNHEY, CDR2 SVGEGT. The CDR3 is made up of 16 amino acids. For the CDR3, the DNA is TGTGCCAGCAGGCTACTAGCGGAAGGCTCCTACAATGAGCAGTTCTTC. Translated, it gives CASRLLAEGSYNEQFF.

This clonotype has ten or more counts. The J gene is TRBJ2-7, the V gene TRBV20-1, with 10 bases lining up with TRBD1. The V segment lost 6 bases and the J segment 4 bases; nucleotides outside the gene matches: 3. This CDR3 is 12 amino acids long. Germline V CDR1 and CDR2: DFQATT, SNEGSKA (reference sequence). CDR3 sequence reads: CSAPGQGYEQYF. The CDR3, as DNA: TGCAGTGCCCCGGGACAGGGGTACGAGCAGTACTTC.

This clonotype was counted only a few times. This chain links TRBV27 with TRBJ2-2, with 8 bases lining up with TRBD2. There are 17 residues in the CDR3. Germline CDR1 MNHEY, CDR2 SMNVEV (reference sequence). Trimming removed 3 bases from V and 0 bases from J; junction bases left unmatched: 6. DNA for the CDR3: TGTGCCAGCAGTTTTTTAGAGCGGGGGTCGAACACCGGGGAGCTGTTTTTT. It specifies CASSFLERGSNTGELFF.

This clonotype was counted between two and nine times. This chain uses TRBV6-2 or TRBV6-3 with TRBJ2-5; a weak D match, TRBD2 (6 bases). V lost 6 bases and J lost 1, with 21 bases in between. CDR1 and CDR2 from the germline V gene are MNHEY and SVGEGT. This CDR3 is built from 17 residues. The CDR3 sequence: CASRPDFSGGGQETQYF. The DNA of the CDR3 is TGTGCCAGCAGGCCGGACTTTAGCGGAGGAGGCCAAGAGACCCAGTACTTC.

This chain connects TRBV4-1 to TRBJ1-2; D gene uncertain. V was trimmed by 0 bases and J by 2 bases, leaving 7 bases between them. The CDR3 is made up of 14 amino acids. CDR1 and CDR2 from the germline V gene are MGHRA and YSYEKL. The CDR3 DNA is TGCGCCAGCAGCCAAGATCCTAAAAACTATGGCTACACCTTC. This translates into CASSQDPKNYGYTF.

This clonotype was detected only a few times. V gene TRBV7-2 combines with J gene TRBJ2-3; possibly TRBD1 for D (6 bases). CDR1 is SGHTA, CDR2 FQGNSA, per germline. The CDR3 spans 15 residues. V gave up 7 bases and J gave up 4 bases, with 18 bases separating them. CDR3 residues: CASTQSGDRADTQYF. The CDR3 nucleotides are TGTGCCAGCACCCAGTCAGGGGATCGGGCAGATACGCAGTATTTT.

The chain combines TRBV28 with TRBJ2-7, with D unresolved. The CDR3 is made up of 17 amino acids. V was shortened by 8 bases and J by 1 base, with 24 bases between the two germline ends. The germline V gene has CDR1 MDHEN and CDR2 SYDVKM. In DNA, the CDR3 is TGTGCCAGCTCCCCCCGGATTGGGCTGATGATATCCTACGAGCAGTACTTC. Residues: CASSPRIGLMISYEQYF.

The sample holds a few counts of this clonotype. The chain combines TRBV3-1 with TRBJ2-3; TRBD1 matches 12 bases. Germline-derived CDR1 and CDR2 are LGHDT and YNNKEL (reference sequence). The junction had 5 bases not matched to a gene; V was cut back by 0 bases and J by 1 base. This CDR3 is built from 18 residues. CDR3 in amino acids: CASSQEGGTGGGTDTQYF. The DNA for the CDR3 is TGTGCCAGCAGCCAAGAGGGAGGGACAGGGGGCGGCACAGATACGCAGTATTTT.

This chain connects TRBV19 to TRBJ1-5, with 11 bases that match TRBD1. This CDR3 is 17 amino acids long. Germline V gene sequence: CDR1 LNHDA, CDR2 SQIVND (reference sequence). The V gene end was trimmed by 3 bases and the J gene end by 7 bases; junction bases not matched to a gene: 11. The CDR3 reads CASSIGWGQGGWQPQHF. In nucleotides, the CDR3 is TGTGCCAGTAGTATTGGATGGGGACAGGGGGGTTGGCAGCCCCAGCATTTT.

The genes are TRBV29-1 and TRBJ2-1; 12 bases match TRBD2. The CDR3 is made up of 14 amino acids. The ends lost 8 bases at V and 6 bases at J; junction bases unmatched: 8. Germline CDR1 reads SQVTM; CDR2 reads ANQGSEA. CDR3 region: CSTPSGRAANEQFF. The CDR3 DNA reads TGCAGCACCCCTAGCGGGAGGGCAGCCAATGAGCAGTTCTTC.

Only a few counts were recorded for this clonotype. The rearrangement uses TRBV7-9 and TRBJ2-1; perhaps TRBD1 as D (5 bases). Germline V gives CDR1 SEHNR, CDR2 FQNEAQ (reference sequence). The length of the CDR3 is 17 residues. The ends were cut back, 0 bases at V and 6 bases at J, with 18 bases in the middle. The CDR3 loop is CASSLAKGNRPRNEQFF. Written as DNA, the CDR3 is TGTGCCAGCAGCTTAGCGAAAGGTAACAGGCCCCGCAATGAGCAGTTCTTC.

This chain links TRBV10-2 with TRBJ2-7; TRBD1 agrees at 7 bases. Germline CDR1 is WSHSY and CDR2 is SAAADI. CDR3 length: 14 residues. V shed 7 bases and J 2 bases; nucleotides not matched to a gene: 8. The CDR3 bases are TGCGCCAGCACCAAGTTAACAGGGGCCTACGAGCAGTACTTC. Encoded protein: CASTKLTGAYEQYF.

This clonotype was observed a handful of times. As DNA, the CDR3 is TGTGCCTGGAGGAGGGACGGGGGGACTGAAGCTTTCTTT. This translates into CAWRRDGGTEAFF. V usage is TRBV30 and J usage is TRBJ1-1, with D perhaps TRBD1 (5 bases). V was cut by 3 bases and J by 5 bases, with 13 bases left in between. This CDR3 has 13 amino acids. Germline loops: CDR1 GTSNPN, CDR2 SVGIG (reference sequence).

The chain couples TRBV7-2 to TRBJ1-5; TRBD1 matches 9 bases. Germline V gives CDR1 SGHTA, CDR2 FQGNSA. The CDR3 contains 14 residues. V shed 7 bases and J 3 bases; nucleotides not matched to a gene: 4. Here the CDR3 reads CASTLQGANQPQHF. Written as DNA, the CDR3 is TGTGCCAGCACTTTACAGGGGGCCAATCAGCCCCAGCATTTT.

Only a few counts were recorded for this clonotype. This sequence joins TRBV20-1 and TRBJ2-7; D is unclear. The CDR3 runs 17 residues. V was cut by 2 bases and J by 0 bases, with 20 bases left in between. CDR1 and CDR2 from the germline V gene are DFQATT and SNEGSKA (reference sequence). The CDR3 DNA is TGCAGTGCTAGACGTGTCGGCGGAAACCTTTTCTCCTACGAGCAGTACTTC. As protein: CSARRVGGNLFSYEQYF.

CDR3 protein: CSAKDTPEKLFF. In DNA, the CDR3 is TGCAGTGCTAAGGACACGCCAGAAAAACTGTTTTTT. The chain joins TRBV20-1 to TRBJ1-4, with D tentatively TRBD1 (5 bases). From germline, CDR1 is DFQATT and CDR2 SNEGSKA (reference sequence). The CDR3 has 12 residues. V gave up 4 bases and J gave up 8 bases, with 11 bases separating them.